These T cell receptor beta chains were read from a single sample in a study of cytotoxic CD8 clonotypes in ibrutinib-treated CLL. Measured with immunoSEQ multiplex PCR; TCRdb has only the in-frame clones, and not every one. The table has about 160,000 clones, around 84% seen once. The source material was PBMCs, sampled after 12 months of ibrutinib treatment. The receptor source for this set is a human donor with chronic lymphocytic leukemia. Each CDR3 is given with its conserved first and last residue. A D gene is named only where the DNA matches it firmly. Rows give clone size only sometimes, using once, few, many, or a class for an expanded clone.

J gene | V gene | clone size | D gene | CDR3 DNA | CDR3 protein
TRBJ2-2 | TRBV6-5 | - | TRBD1 | TGTGCCAGTACGGACAGGGGTAACACCGGGGAGCTGTTTTTT | CASTDRGNTGELFF
TRBJ2-2 | TRBV6-5 | - | - | TGTGCCAGCAGCAGACAGGCGTCCGGGGAGCTGTTTTTT | CASSRQASGELFF
TRBJ1-5 | TRBV27 | - | TRBD1 | TGTGCCAGCAGTTGGGGACAGAGCAATCAGCCCCAGCATTTT | CASSWGQSNQPQHF
TRBJ2-4 | TRBV19 | few | TRBD1 | TGTGCCAGTAGCCCGGGACAGAAGGGTTTTCAGTACTTC | CASSPGQKGFQYF
TRBJ2-3 | TRBV2 | few | - | TGTGCCAGCAGTCATACATTGTCTAGCACAGATACGCAGTATTTT | CASSHTLSSTDTQYF
TRBJ2-2 | TRBV29-1 | - | - | TGCAGCGTTTCTAACACCGGGGAGCTGTTTTTT | CSVSNTGELFF
TRBJ1-1 | TRBV5-1 | - | - | TGCGCCAGCAGCGGCCGGGGGCCCGGTGAAGCTTTCTTT | CASSGRGPGEAFF
TRBJ1-3 | TRBV18 | - | TRBD1 | TGTGCCAGCTCACCGCTCGACAGGGCTGGAAACACCATATATTTT | CASSPLDRAGNTIYF
TRBJ1-1 | TRBV6-5 | - | TRBD1 | TGTGCCAGCAGTTCGAGGACAGGGACCATGAACACTGAAGCTTTCTTT | CASSSRTGTMNTEAFF
TRBJ1-5 | TRBV10-2 | once | - | TGCGCCAGCAGTGAGGCGGGGTACGGCAATCAGCCCCAGCATTTT | CASSEAGYGNQPQHF
TRBJ2-1 | TRBV9 | few | - | TGTGCCAGCAGCCCCCGTAGGAACAATGAGCAGTTCTTC | CASSPRRNNEQFF
TRBJ1-2 | TRBV5-1 | once | - | TGCGCCAGCAGCCCCCTGATCAGGACAGTTCGAAACTATGGCTACACCTTC | CASSPLIRTVRNYGYTF
TRBJ1-2 | TRBV30 | - | TRBD1 | TGTGCCTGGAGCCGGGACAGACCTAACTATGGCTACACCTTC | CAWSRDRPNYGYTF
TRBJ2-7 | TRBV14 | - | - | TGTGCCAGCAGCCCCCTAGGCTACGAGCAGTACTTC | CASSPLGYEQYF
TRBJ2-3 | TRBV19 | - | TRBD2 | TGTGCCAGTAACGGTATCGGACTAGCGGGAGTAGGCGGCACAGATACGCAGTATTTT | CASNGIGLAGVGGTDTQYF
TRBJ1-5 | TRBV30 | - | TRBD1 | TGTGCCTGGACCTTTCTGACAGGGTTACACAATCAGCCCCAGCATTTT | CAWTFLTGLHNQPQHF